These T cell receptor beta chains were read from a single sample in a study of CD8 T cells in ankylosing spondylitis. One entry per CDR3 protein results from TCRdb running MiXCR on the 5' RACE reads. The sample includes a few hundred thousand distinct CDR3 sequences, about an eighth of them seen just once. Source material: blood, either unsorted or a sorted T cell fraction (not recorded which). The receptors derive from a male donor with ankylosing spondylitis. CDR3s include the opening cysteine and the closing phenylalanine or tryptophan. D genes are given only for firm matches. Size values are once, few and many counts, or a class for expanded clones, and some rows have none.

v_gene,d_gene,abundance,j_gene,CDR3aa,CDR3nt
TRBV29-1,NA,many,TRBJ2-1,CSVEDRRGADNEQFF,TGCAGCGTTGAAGATCGTCGGGGGGCAGACAATGAGCAGTTCTTC
TRBV19,TRBD1,NA,TRBJ2-1,CASSIAPPGQSYNEQFF,TGTGCCAGTAGTATTGCCCCCCCGGGACAGTCTTACAATGAGCAGTTCTTC
TRBV5-6,NA,NA,TRBJ2-7,CASSLGGTRGREQYF,TGTGCCAGCAGCTTGGGTGGGACTAGGGGGCGCGAGCAGTACTTC
TRBV6-1,NA,NA,TRBJ2-1,CASSSPPPYNEQFF,TGTGCCAGCAGCTCTCCCCCTCCGTACAATGAGCAGTTCTTC
TRBV11-2,TRBD1,few,TRBJ1-2,CASRPPGTGNYGYTF,TGTGCCAGCAGGCCTCCTGGGACAGGGAACTATGGCTACACCTTC
TRBV29-1,NA,many,TRBJ1-5,CSVGQSNQPQHF,TGCAGCGTTGGACAGTCCAATCAGCCCCAGCATTTT
TRBV5-1,TRBD1,many,TRBJ2-1,CASKDWTGYNEQFF,TGCGCCAGCAAAGATTGGACAGGGTACAATGAGCAGTTCTTC
TRBV2,NA,NA,TRBJ1-4,CASSPGLPSGEKLFF,TGTGCCAGCAGTCCGGGGCTTCCAAGTGGGGAAAAACTGTTTTTT
TRBV12-3/TRBV12-4,NA,few,TRBJ2-3,CASSSGESTDTQYF,TGTGCCAGCAGTTCCGGGGAGAGCACAGATACGCAGTATTTT
TRBV21-1,NA,NA,TRBJ1-1,CASSKARTPLSAFF,TGTGCCAGCAGCAAAGCAAGGACCCCACTTTCAGCTTTCTTT